The following is a T cell receptor beta chain sequence with its context. This CDR3 is 13 amino acids long. The germline CDR1 and CDR2 sequences are MNHEY and SVGAGI. Trimming took 6 bases from V and 4 from J; bases not matched to a gene: 3. Reverse transcription of about 0.5 to 1 ug RNA was carried out with random hexamers. MiXCR, run by TCRdb on the immunoSEQ multiplex PCR reads, gives a single entry per CDR3 protein. The table has fewer than 150,000 distinct CDR3 sequences, roughly 95% seen once. Sequencing of TCR beta was performed on blood CD8+ and CD4+ T cells. The data are from a study of CD8 T cells in Susac syndrome.

The source is a human donor in good health. The V call is TRBV6-5, the J call TRBJ1-2; 9 bases are a match to TRBD1. The specimen sequenced was CD4+ T cells from PBMCs. CDR3 residues: CASRMTGGYGYTF. CDR3 bases: TGTGCCAGCAGAATGACAGGGGGCTATGGCTACACCTTC.